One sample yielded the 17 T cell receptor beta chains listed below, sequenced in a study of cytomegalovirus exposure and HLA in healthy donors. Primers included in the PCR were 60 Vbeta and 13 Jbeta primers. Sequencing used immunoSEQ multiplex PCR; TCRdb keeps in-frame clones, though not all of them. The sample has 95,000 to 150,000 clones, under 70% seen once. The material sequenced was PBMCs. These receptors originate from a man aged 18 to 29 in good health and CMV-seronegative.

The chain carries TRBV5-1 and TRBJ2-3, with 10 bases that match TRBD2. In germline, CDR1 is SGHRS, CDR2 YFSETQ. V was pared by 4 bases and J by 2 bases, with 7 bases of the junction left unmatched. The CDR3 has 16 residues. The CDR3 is CASSTRTSGVTDTQYF. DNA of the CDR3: TGCGCCAGCAGCACCCGGACTAGCGGCGTCACAGATACGCAGTATTTT.

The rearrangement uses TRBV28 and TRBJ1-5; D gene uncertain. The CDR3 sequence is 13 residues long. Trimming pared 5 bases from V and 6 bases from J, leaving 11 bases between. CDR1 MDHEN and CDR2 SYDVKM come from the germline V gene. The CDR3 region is CASSGPSGQPQHF. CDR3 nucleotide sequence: TGTGCCAGCAGTGGACCAAGCGGTCAGCCCCAGCATTTT.

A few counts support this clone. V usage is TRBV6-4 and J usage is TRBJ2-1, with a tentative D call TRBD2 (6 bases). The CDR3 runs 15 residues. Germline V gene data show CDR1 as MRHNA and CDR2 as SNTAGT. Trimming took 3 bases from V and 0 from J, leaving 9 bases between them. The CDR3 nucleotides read TGTGCCAGCAGTGAGGTCGGGAGCTCCTACAATGAGCAGTTCTTC. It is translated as CASSEVGSSYNEQFF.

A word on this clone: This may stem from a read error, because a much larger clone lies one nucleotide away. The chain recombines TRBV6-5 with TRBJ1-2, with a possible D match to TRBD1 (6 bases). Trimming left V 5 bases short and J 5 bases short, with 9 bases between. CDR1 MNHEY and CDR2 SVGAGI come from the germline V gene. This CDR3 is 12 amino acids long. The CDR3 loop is CASSATGYGYTF. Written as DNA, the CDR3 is TGTGCCAGCAGTGCGACAGGTTATGGCTACACCTTC.

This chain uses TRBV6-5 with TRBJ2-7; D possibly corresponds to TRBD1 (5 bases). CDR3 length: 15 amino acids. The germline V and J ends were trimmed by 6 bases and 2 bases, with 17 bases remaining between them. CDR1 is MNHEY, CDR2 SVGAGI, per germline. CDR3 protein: CASSLTGYLPYEQYF. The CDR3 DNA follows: TGTGCCAGCAGCCTTACAGGTTATCTCCCCTACGAGCAGTACTTC.

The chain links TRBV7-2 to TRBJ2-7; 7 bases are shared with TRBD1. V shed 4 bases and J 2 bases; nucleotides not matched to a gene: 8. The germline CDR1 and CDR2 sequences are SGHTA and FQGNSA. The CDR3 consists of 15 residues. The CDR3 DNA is TGTGCCAGCAGCTGGCTCCGGGACAGAGCCTACGAGCAGTACTTC. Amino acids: CASSWLRDRAYEQYF.

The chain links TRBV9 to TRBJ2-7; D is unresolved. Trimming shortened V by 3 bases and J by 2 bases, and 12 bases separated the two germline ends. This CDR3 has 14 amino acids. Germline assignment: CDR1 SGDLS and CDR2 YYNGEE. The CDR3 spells CASSDPGRTYEQYF. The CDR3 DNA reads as TGTGCCAGCAGCGACCCAGGCAGAACCTACGAGCAGTACTTC.

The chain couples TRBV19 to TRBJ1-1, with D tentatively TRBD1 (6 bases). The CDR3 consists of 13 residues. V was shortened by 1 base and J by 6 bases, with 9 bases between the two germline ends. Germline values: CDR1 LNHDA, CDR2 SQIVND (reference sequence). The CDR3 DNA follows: TGTGCCAGTAGTATAGCGGGGACACCTGAAGCTTTCTTT. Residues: CASSIAGTPEAFF.

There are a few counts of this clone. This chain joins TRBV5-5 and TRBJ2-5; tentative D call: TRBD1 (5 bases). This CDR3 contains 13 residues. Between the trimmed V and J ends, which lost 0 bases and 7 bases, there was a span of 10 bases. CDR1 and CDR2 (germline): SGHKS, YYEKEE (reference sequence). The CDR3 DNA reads TGTGCCAGCAGCTTGGAACAGGTTGGGACCCAGTACTTC. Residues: CASSLEQVGTQYF. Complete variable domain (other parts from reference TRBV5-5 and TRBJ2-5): DAGVTQSPTHLIKTRGQQVTLRCSPISGHKSVSWYQQVLGQGPQFIFQYYEKEERGRGNFPDRFSARQFPNYSSELNVNALLLGDSALYLCASSLEQVGTQYFGPGTRLLVL.

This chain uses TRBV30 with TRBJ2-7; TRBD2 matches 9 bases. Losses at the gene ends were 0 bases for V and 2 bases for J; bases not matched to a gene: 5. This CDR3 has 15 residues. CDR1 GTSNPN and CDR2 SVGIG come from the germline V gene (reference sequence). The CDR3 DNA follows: TGTGCCTGGAGTGTAAAGACTAGCGGAACCTACGAGCAGTACTTC. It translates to CAWSVKTSGTYEQYF. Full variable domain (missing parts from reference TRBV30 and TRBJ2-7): SQTIHQWPATLVQPVGSPLSLECTVEGTSNPNLYWYRQAAGRGLQLLFYSVGIGQISSEVPQNLSASRPQDRQFILSSKKLLLSDSGFYLCAWSVKTSGTYEQYFGPGTRLTVT.

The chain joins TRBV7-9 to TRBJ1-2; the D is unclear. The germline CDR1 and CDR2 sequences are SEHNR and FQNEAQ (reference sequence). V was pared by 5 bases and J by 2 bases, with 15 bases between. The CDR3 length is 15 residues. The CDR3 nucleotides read TGTGCCAGCAGCCCCCCGGGGATTTACAACTATGGCTACACCTTC. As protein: CASSPPGIYNYGYTF.

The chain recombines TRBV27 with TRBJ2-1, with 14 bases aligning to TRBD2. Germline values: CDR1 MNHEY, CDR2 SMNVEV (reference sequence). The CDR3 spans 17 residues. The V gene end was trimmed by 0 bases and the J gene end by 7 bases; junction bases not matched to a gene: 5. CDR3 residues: CASSLSRGLAGGNEQFF. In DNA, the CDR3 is TGTGCCAGCAGTTTATCAAGAGGACTAGCGGGAGGAAATGAGCAGTTCTTC.

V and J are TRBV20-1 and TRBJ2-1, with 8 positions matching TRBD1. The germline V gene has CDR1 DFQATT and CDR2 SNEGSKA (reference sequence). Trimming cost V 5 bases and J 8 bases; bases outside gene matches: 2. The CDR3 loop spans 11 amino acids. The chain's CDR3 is CSAGRGHEQFF. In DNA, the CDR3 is TGCAGTGCTGGCAGGGGGCATGAGCAGTTCTTC.

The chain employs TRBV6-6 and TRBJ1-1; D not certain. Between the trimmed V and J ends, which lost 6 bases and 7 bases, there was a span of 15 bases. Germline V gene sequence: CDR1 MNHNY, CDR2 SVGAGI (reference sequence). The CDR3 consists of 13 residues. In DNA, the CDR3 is TGTGCCAGCAGCACCCAAAGCCCGCGTGAAGCTTTCTTT. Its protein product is CASSTQSPREAFF.

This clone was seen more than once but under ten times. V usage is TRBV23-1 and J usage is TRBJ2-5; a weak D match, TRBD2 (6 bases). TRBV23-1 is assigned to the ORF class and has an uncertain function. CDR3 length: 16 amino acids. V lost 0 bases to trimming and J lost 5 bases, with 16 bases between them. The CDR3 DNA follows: TGCGCCAGCAGTCAATCGAGTCCCCCGGGGGATGAGACCCAGTACTTC. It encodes CASSQSSPPGDETQYF.

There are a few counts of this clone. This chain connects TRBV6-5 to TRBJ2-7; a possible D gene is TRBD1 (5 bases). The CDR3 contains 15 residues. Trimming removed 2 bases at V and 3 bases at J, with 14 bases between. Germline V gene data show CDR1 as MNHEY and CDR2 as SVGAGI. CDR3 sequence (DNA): TGTGCCAGCAGTTACGGGGCAGACTCGTTCTACGAGCAGTACTTC. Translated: CASSYGADSFYEQYF.

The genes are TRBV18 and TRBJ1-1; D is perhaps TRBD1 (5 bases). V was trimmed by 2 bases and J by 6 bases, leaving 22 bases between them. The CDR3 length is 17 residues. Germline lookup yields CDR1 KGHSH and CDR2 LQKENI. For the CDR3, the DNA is TGTGCCAGCTCACCAAGGCTAGGGGACGGAGGGCTCGCTGAAGCTTTCTTT. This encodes CASSPRLGDGGLAEAFF.